The rows below give T cell receptor beta chains drawn from one sample of a study of cytomegalovirus exposure and HLA in healthy donors. Clones were sequenced by immunoSEQ multiplex PCR, and TCRdb holds only the in-frame ones, with some missing. The table records tens of thousands of clones, about 57% of them present only once. Sequencing was carried out using PBMCs. These receptors were taken from a human donor in good health. The CDR3 runs from the conserved cysteine through the conserved F or W. The order of the fields is V gene, J gene, CDR3 protein.

v_gene: TRBV19
j_gene: TRBJ2-5
CDR3aa: CASSSLAGFQETQYF

v_gene: TRBV5-1
j_gene: TRBJ2-1
CDR3aa: CASRVSTSGGYNEQFF

v_gene: TRBV6-6
j_gene: TRBJ1-3
CDR3aa: CASTTGRAGNTIYF

v_gene: TRBV19
j_gene: TRBJ2-1
CDR3aa: CASSIGDYNEQFF

v_gene: TRBV4-1
j_gene: TRBJ1-2
CDR3aa: CASSQEVGRNYGYTF

v_gene: TRBV18
j_gene: TRBJ2-7
CDR3aa: CASSNQGQGSYEQYF

v_gene: TRBV7-2
j_gene: TRBJ1-2
CDR3aa: CASSPQATGTYGYTF

v_gene: TRBV19
j_gene: TRBJ1-5
CDR3aa: CASSGQGGGQPQHF

v_gene: TRBV5-1
j_gene: TRBJ2-7
CDR3aa: CASSLGPQVSSYEQYF

v_gene: TRBV7-9
j_gene: TRBJ2-7
CDR3aa: CASSREGYEQYF

v_gene: TRBV9
j_gene: TRBJ2-2
CDR3aa: CASSVDGQGNAGELFF